The next 5 T cell receptor beta chains were all read from a single sample in a study of blood T cell repertoires in COVID-19. Method: immunoSEQ multiplex PCR; TCRdb's copy keeps in-frame clones and lacks some. The repertoire holds about 100,000 clones, with around nine tenths as singletons. The sequencing input was peripheral blood. These receptors all come from a human donor in a cohort sampled during active COVID-19.

CDR3 amino acids: CSATGVVGYTF. CDR3 bases: TGCAGCGCGACAGGGGTGGTAGGCTACACCTTC. The genes are TRBV29-1 and TRBJ1-2; 8 bases fit TRBD1. V gave up 7 bases and J gave up 8 bases; unmatched junction bases: 6. CDR1 and CDR2 from the germline V gene are SQVTM and ANQGSEA. This CDR3 is 11 amino acids long.

The rearrangement joins TRBV7-2 to TRBJ2-1; 15 positions match TRBD2. Unmatched junction bases numbered 10, after V lost 6 bases and J lost 7 bases. Looked up from germline, CDR1 is SGHTA and CDR2 is FQGNSA. This CDR3 is 17 amino acids long. The CDR3 sequence: CASSLILGTSGRNEQFF. The CDR3 DNA sequence: TGTGCCAGCAGTTTGATATTGGGGACTAGCGGGAGGAATGAGCAGTTCTTC.

The chain has TRBV29-1 and TRBJ2-1; the match to TRBD2 covers 12 bases. Trimming took 3 bases from V and 10 from J; bases not matched to a gene: 7. There are 14 residues in the CDR3. Germline CDR1 SQVTM, CDR2 ANQGSEA. CDR3 loop: CSVERTSGIKEQFF. The DNA for the CDR3 is TGCAGCGTTGAGAGGACTAGCGGGATCAAGGAGCAGTTCTTC.

This clone has only one observation. The chain recombines TRBV3-1 (or the pseudogene TRBV3-2) with TRBJ1-3; D remains ambiguous. The CDR3 length is 15 residues. The V end was cut by 1 base, the J end by 4 bases, with 11 bases between. Germline V gene lookup returns CDR1 LGHDT and CDR2 YNNKEL (reference sequence). For the CDR3, the DNA is TGTGCCAGCAGCCAAGTTTCGGGATCCGGAAACACCATATATTTT. The encoded protein is CASSQVSGSGNTIYF.

This clone appeared once. The J gene is TRBJ1-1, the V gene TRBV19; 8 nucleotides line up with TRBD1. Germline trimming cut 4 bases from V and 8 bases from J; bases unmatched to any gene: 3. CDR1 is LNHDA and CDR2 is SQIVND in the germline V gene (reference sequence). This CDR3 spans 12 amino acids. The CDR3 nucleotides are TGTGCCAGTAGTACAGACAGGGGCGAAGCTTTCTTT. Protein sequence: CASSTDRGEAFF. Full variable domain (outside the CDR3, taken from reference TRBV19 and TRBJ1-1): DGGITQSPKYLFRKEGQNVTLSCEQNLNHDAMYWYRQDPGQGLRLIYYSQIVNDFQKGDIAEGYSVSREKKESFPLTVTSAQKNPTAFYLCASSTDRGEAFFGQGTRLTVV.